These 8 T cell receptor beta chains came from one sample sequenced in a study of blood T cell repertoires in COVID-19. Profiled with immunoSEQ multiplex PCR; TCRdb holds only in-frame clones, not every one. The sample carries some 330,000 clones, 65% to 90% recorded once. Sequencing was carried out using PBMCs or T cells enriched from blood (not recorded which). The receptors derive from a man aged 25-40 years who had recovered from COVID-19.

The chain uses TRBV6-5 and TRBJ1-2, with a tentative D call TRBD1 (5 bases). The CDR3 loop spans 14 amino acids. Trimming removed 8 bases from V and 8 bases from J, with 21 bases in between. Germline-derived CDR1 and CDR2 are MNHEY and SVGAGI. CDR3 protein: CASLGGVAFLGYTF. The CDR3 DNA sequence: TGTGCCAGCTTGGGGGGGGTGGCCTTCCTAGGCTACACCTTC.

V gene TRBV10-3 combines with J gene TRBJ2-7, with 7 nucleotides matching TRBD1. Trimming removed 6 bases from V and 0 bases from J; junction bases left unmatched: 8. The germline gives CDR1 ENHRY, CDR2 SYGVKD. CDR3 size: 15 residues. DNA for the CDR3: TGTGCCATCAGCGGAAGCAGGGGGACCTCCTACGAGCAGTACTTC. Translated, it gives CAISGSRGTSYEQYF.

The chain uses TRBV18 and TRBJ2-1; 12 nucleotides match TRBD2. Germline trimming cut 5 bases from V and 9 bases from J; bases unmatched to any gene: 8. Germline lookup yields CDR1 KGHSH and CDR2 LQKENI. The CDR3 is 15 residues long. The CDR3 DNA reads TGTGCCAGCTCAAACACTAGCGGGGGGCTAGCTGAGCAGTTCTTC. This sequence encodes CASSNTSGGLAEQFF. The full variable domain, rest sourced from reference TRBV18 and TRBJ2-1, is NAGVMQNPRHLVRRRGQEARLRCSPMKGHSHVYWYRQLPEEGLKFMVYLQKENIIDESGMPKERFSAEFPKEGPSILRIQQVVRGDSAAYFCASSNTSGGLAEQFFGPGTRLTVL.

The CDR3 sequence is CAWRTSGAGEQYF. The CDR3 nucleotides read TGTGCCTGGAGGACTAGCGGGGCTGGCGAGCAGTACTTC. The chain couples TRBV30 to TRBJ2-7, with 11 positions matching TRBD2. Germline-derived CDR1 and CDR2 are GTSNPN and SVGIG (reference sequence). Trimming removed 3 bases from V and 6 bases from J; junction bases left unmatched: 4. This CDR3 is 13 amino acids long.

In DNA form, the CDR3 reads TGTGCCAGCAGCTTGGTACTAGCGGGCCTTGGCACAGATACGCAGTATTTT. Encoded protein: CASSLVLAGLGTDTQYF. The chain combines TRBV5-6 with TRBJ2-3; 9 positions agree with TRBD2. CDR1 SGHDT and CDR2 YYEEEE come from the germline V gene. This CDR3 is 17 amino acids long. After removal of 0 bases from V and 1 base from J, the junction contained 6 bases not matched to a gene.

V gene TRBV27 combines with J gene TRBJ1-2; D may be TRBD1 (6 bases). The CDR3 is 13 residues long. Trimming removed 6 bases at V and 3 bases at J, with 11 bases between. CDR1 and CDR2 from the germline V gene are MNHEY and SMNVEV (reference sequence). CDR3 loop: CASRTGADYGYTF. The CDR3 region has the DNA TGTGCCAGCAGGACAGGCGCCGACTATGGCTACACCTTC.

This chain joins TRBV4-2 and TRBJ2-3; D might be TRBD1 (5 bases). CDR3 length: 15 amino acids. Looked up from germline, CDR1 is LGHNA and CDR2 is YNFKEQ. V shed 0 bases and J shed 4 bases, with 11 bases lying between them. The CDR3 coding sequence is TGTGCCAGCAGCCAAGAGATTACAGGAGCAGATACGCAGTATTTT. As protein: CASSQEITGADTQYF.

V gene TRBV27 combines with J gene TRBJ1-2; D remains unclear. CDR3 length: 17 residues. V gave up 3 bases and J gave up 0 bases, with 17 bases separating them. Germline V gene lookup returns CDR1 MNHEY and CDR2 SMNVEV (reference sequence). CDR3 nucleotides: TGTGCCAGCAGTTTGGGAAAAGGAGGGCGAGCTAACTATGGCTACACCTTC. As protein: CASSLGKGGRANYGYTF.